Below, 21 T cell receptor beta chains from the same sample are listed, as sequenced in a study of T cell responses to AZD1222 COVID-19 vaccine. Assay: immunoSEQ multiplex PCR; the TCRdb copy retains only in-frame clones and omits some. The sample comprises 54,000 or so clones, around 90% of which are singletons, and around 2% rests with the top ten. Source: peripheral blood, taken on day 0 of AZD1222 vaccination. These receptors were obtained from an adult in good health.

The V gene is TRBV19, the J gene TRBJ1-4; D remains ambiguous. The CDR3 is made up of 14 amino acids. Germline CDR1 LNHDA, CDR2 SQIVND (reference sequence). V dropped 3 bases and J dropped 6 bases, with 11 bases sitting between them. CDR3 amino acids: CASSIGVSDEKLFF. The CDR3 bases are TGTGCCAGTAGTATCGGAGTTAGTGATGAAAAACTGTTTTTT.

This clone was seen only once. The V gene is TRBV7-8, the J gene TRBJ2-1; D might be TRBD1 (5 bases). V was pared by 7 bases and J by 6 bases, with 13 bases between. The CDR3 spans 13 residues. Germline assignment: CDR1 SGHVS and CDR2 FQNEAQ. CDR3 DNA sequence: TGTGCCAGCACCTCCCCAAGGGGCAATGAGCAGTTCTTC. Its translation is CASTSPRGNEQFF.

V and J are TRBV5-1 and TRBJ2-2, with 12 bases matching TRBD2. The CDR3 length is 16 residues. V lost 5 bases and J lost 7; bases outside the gene matches: 9. Germline loops: CDR1 SGHRS, CDR2 YFSETQ. The CDR3 sequence is CASSPRTSGNGGELFF. CDR3 sequence (DNA): TGCGCCAGCAGTCCCCGGACTAGCGGGAACGGCGGGGAGCTGTTTTTT.

This chain links TRBV3-1 (or the pseudogene TRBV3-2) with TRBJ2-1; TRBD2 matches 12 bases. CDR3 size: 17 residues. The germline V gene encodes CDR1 LGHDT and CDR2 YNNKEL (reference sequence). J lost 12 bases, V lost 4 bases, and 16 bases had no gene match. The CDR3 loop is CASSPPGGLAGGPGQFF. CDR3 DNA sequence: TGTGCCAGCAGCCCACCTGGGGGGCTAGCGGGAGGGCCAGGGCAGTTCTTC.

The chain has TRBV2 and TRBJ2-2, with D perhaps matching TRBD1 (6 bases). V lost 8 bases and J 4 bases, leaving 17 bases between the germline ends. CDR1 is SNHLY, CDR2 FYNNEI, per germline. This CDR3 comprises 15 residues. The chain's CDR3 is CASGSSGAVTGELFF. In DNA, the CDR3 is TGTGCCAGCGGATCTTCAGGGGCGGTCACCGGGGAGCTGTTTTTT.

The chain carries TRBV27 and TRBJ2-5; the D is unclear. The CDR3 loop spans 13 amino acids. Per germline, CDR1 MNHEY and CDR2 SMNVEV (reference sequence). Trimming stripped 5 bases from V and 4 bases from J, with 11 bases between. In DNA, the CDR3 is TGTGCCAGCAGTCCGGCCCGAGGAGAGACCCAGTACTTC. Translating gives CASSPARGETQYF.

In its sample, this clone was seen a few times. This chain links TRBV7-2 with TRBJ1-3, with 7 bases fitting TRBD1. The CDR3 has 14 residues. V was clipped by 5 bases and J by 0 bases; unmatched bases: 1. Germline V CDR1 and CDR2: SGHTA, FQGNSA. This CDR3 reads CASSRDSSGNTIYF. The CDR3 region has the DNA TGTGCCAGCAGCAGGGACAGCTCTGGAAACACCATATATTTT.

This chain connects TRBV27 to TRBJ2-3, with D maybe TRBD1 (5 bases). The V end lost 0 bases, the J end lost 7 bases, and 11 bases lay between the germline ends. In germline, CDR1 is MNHEY, CDR2 SMNVEV (reference sequence). The CDR3 is made up of 14 amino acids. The CDR3 DNA reads as TGTGCCAGCAGTTTATCGGGGCCCATTAATACGCAGTATTTT. This gives the protein CASSLSGPINTQYF.

The V call is TRBV6-1, the J call TRBJ1-2; no firm D call. The CDR3 runs 15 residues. From germline, CDR1 is MNHNS and CDR2 SASEGT. Trimming shortened V by 1 base and J by 2 bases, and 11 bases separated the two germline ends. The chain's CDR3 is CASSEGQIPNYGYTF. CDR3 coding DNA: TGTGCCAGCAGTGAAGGTCAGATTCCCAACTATGGCTACACCTTC.

The chain recombines TRBV3-1 (or the pseudogene TRBV3-2) with TRBJ2-2; D gene ambiguous. CDR1 and CDR2 (germline): LGHDT, YNNKEL (reference sequence). Trimming stripped 4 bases from V and 3 bases from J, with 6 bases between. The CDR3 totals 13 residues. This CDR3 reads CASSLSYTGELFF. In DNA, the CDR3 is TGTGCCAGCAGCCTAAGCTACACCGGGGAGCTGTTTTTT.

This clone was counted once. The chain links TRBV27 to TRBJ2-3; either TRBD1 or TRBD2 may supply D (5 bases each). The V gene's germline CDR1 is MNHEY and CDR2 SMNVEV (reference sequence). There are 19 residues in the CDR3. V was clipped by 4 bases and J by 1 base, with 24 bases between them. The CDR3 DNA reads TGTGCCAGCAGTTCAACCCTCTCCCGGGCAGGGAGCGGCACAGATACGCAGTATTTT. It translates to CASSSTLSRAGSGTDTQYF.

The V call is TRBV27, the J call TRBJ1-4, with D hard to call. CDR1 and CDR2 (germline): MNHEY, SMNVEV (reference sequence). The CDR3 spans 14 residues. Deletions cut 7 bases from V and 1 base from J, with 10 bases between. CDR3 region: CASTRHLTNEKLFF. CDR3 sequence (DNA): TGTGCCAGCACACGGCACTTAACTAATGAAAAACTGTTTTTT.

V usage is TRBV15 and J usage is TRBJ1-2, with D uncertain. V lost 1 base to trimming and J lost 7 bases, with 13 bases between them. CDR3 length: 14 residues. The germline gives CDR1 LNHNV, CDR2 YYDKDF (reference sequence). CDR3 nucleotides: TGTGCCACCAGCAGAGTCCCGGTCCAGTCTGGCTACACCTTC. Translation: CATSRVPVQSGYTF.

This chain links TRBV12-3 or TRBV12-4 with TRBJ1-2; D not certain. V was pared by 10 bases and J by 1 base, with 10 bases between. This CDR3 has 12 residues. The CDR3 coding sequence is TGTGCCACCGGACGGGGTAACTATGGCTACACCTTC. It translates to CATGRGNYGYTF.

This chain links TRBV3-1 (or the pseudogene TRBV3-2) with TRBJ2-1; 8 bases line up with TRBD2. The CDR3 sequence is 15 residues long. V shed 7 bases, J shed 5 bases, and the junction held 10 bases outside the gene matches. Germline assignment: CDR1 LGHDT and CDR2 YNNKEL (reference sequence). CDR3 amino acids: CASKPVAGGNNEQFF. The CDR3 DNA reads TGTGCCAGCAAACCTGTGGCGGGAGGTAACAATGAGCAGTTCTTC.

The chain has TRBV7-8 and TRBJ1-4; 7 bases align to TRBD1. The CDR3 totals 14 residues. The ends lost 8 bases at V and 8 bases at J; junction bases unmatched: 11. Germline V gene data show CDR1 as SGHVS and CDR2 as FQNEAQ. The CDR3 DNA follows: TGTGCCAGCGGACAGGCGCCAAATGAGGAAAAACTGTTTTTT. The encoded protein is CASGQAPNEEKLFF. Based on the CDR3 plus reference TRBV7-8 and TRBJ1-4, the full variable domain is GAGVSQSPRYKVAKRGQDVALRCDPISGHVSLFWYQQALGQGPEFLTYFQNEAQLDKSGLPSDRFFAERPEGSVSTLKIQRTQQEDSAVYLCASGQAPNEEKLFFGSGTQLSVL.

This clone came up once. CDR3 coding DNA: TGTGCCAGCAGGAGGCTACAGGGGGCGGACACTGAAGCTTTCTTT. Its protein is CASRRLQGADTEAFF. The gene calls are TRBV27 and TRBJ1-1, with 9 positions matching TRBD1. The CDR3 covers 15 residues. CDR1 MNHEY and CDR2 SMNVEV come from the germline V gene (reference sequence). J gave up 3 bases and V 6 bases, and 8 bases lay outside the gene matches.

About this clone itself: One end of the junction fails to match germline, which may point to a read error. V is TRBV2 and J is TRBJ2-3; tentative D call: TRBD2 (6 bases). CDR1 and CDR2 from the germline V gene are SNHLY and FYNNEI. There are 9 residues in the CDR3. The DNA of the CDR3 is TGTGCCAGCAGCCCCGGGACTTGTTTT. As protein: CASSPGTCF.

The chain links TRBV11-2 to TRBJ2-3; TRBD2 agrees at 13 bases. From germline, CDR1 is SGHAT and CDR2 FQNNGV. V was clipped by 1 base and J by 3 bases; unmatched bases: 1. This CDR3 is built from 16 residues. The CDR3 DNA reads TGTGCCAGCAGCTTAGTACTAGCGGGAGGGACAGATACGCAGTATTTT. Its translation is CASSLVLAGGTDTQYF.

The chain is built from TRBV19 and TRBJ1-3; tentative D call: TRBD1 (6 bases). The V gene lost 3 bases and the J gene lost 0 bases, with 9 bases spanning the gap. The germline CDR1 and CDR2 sequences are LNHDA and SQIVND (reference sequence). This CDR3 region has 15 residues. DNA of the CDR3: TGTGCCAGTAGTATTGGGGGCGGCTCTGGAAACACCATATATTTT. It is translated as CASSIGGGSGNTIYF.

This chain uses TRBV10-1 with TRBJ1-1; 7 positions agree with TRBD1. There are 14 residues in the CDR3. Per germline, CDR1 WNHNN and CDR2 SYGVQD (reference sequence). With V trimmed by 4 bases and J by 1 base, 3 bases remained unmatched. CDR3 sequence (DNA): TGCGCCAGCAGTGCCCGGACAGGGAACACTGAAGCTTTCTTT. Its protein product is CASSARTGNTEAFF.